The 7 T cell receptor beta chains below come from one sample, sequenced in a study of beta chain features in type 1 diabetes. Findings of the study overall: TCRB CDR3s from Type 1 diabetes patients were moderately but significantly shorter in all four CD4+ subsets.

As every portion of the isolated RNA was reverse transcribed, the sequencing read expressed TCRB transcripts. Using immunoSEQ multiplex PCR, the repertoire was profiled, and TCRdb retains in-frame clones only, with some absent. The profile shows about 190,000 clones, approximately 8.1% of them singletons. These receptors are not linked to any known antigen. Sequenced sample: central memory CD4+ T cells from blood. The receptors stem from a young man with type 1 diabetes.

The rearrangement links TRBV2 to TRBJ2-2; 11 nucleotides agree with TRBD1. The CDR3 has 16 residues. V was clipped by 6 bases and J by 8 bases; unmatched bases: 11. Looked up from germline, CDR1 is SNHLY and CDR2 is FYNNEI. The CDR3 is CASSHRDRGTLGELFF. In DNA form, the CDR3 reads TGTGCCAGCAGCCACCGGGACAGGGGGACTTTAGGGGAGCTGTTTTTT.

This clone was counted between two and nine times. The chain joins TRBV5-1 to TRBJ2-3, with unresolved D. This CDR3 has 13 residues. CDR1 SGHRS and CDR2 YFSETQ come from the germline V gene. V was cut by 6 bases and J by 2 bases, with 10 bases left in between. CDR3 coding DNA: TGCGCCAGCACCCCCGCAGACACAGATACGCAGTATTTT. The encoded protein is CASTPADTDTQYF.

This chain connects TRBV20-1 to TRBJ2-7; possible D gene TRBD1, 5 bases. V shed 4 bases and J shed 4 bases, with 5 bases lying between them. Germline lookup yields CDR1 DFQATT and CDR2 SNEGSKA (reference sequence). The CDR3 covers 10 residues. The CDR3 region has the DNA TGCAGTGCTACAGGGTACGAGCAGTACTTC. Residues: CSATGYEQYF.

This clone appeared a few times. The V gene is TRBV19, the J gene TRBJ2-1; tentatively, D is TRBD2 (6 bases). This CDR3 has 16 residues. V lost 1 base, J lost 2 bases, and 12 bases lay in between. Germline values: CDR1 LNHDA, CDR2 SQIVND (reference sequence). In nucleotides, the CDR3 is TGTGCCAGTAGTATAGGAAGCGGGTCCGCCTACAATGAGCAGTTCTTC. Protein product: CASSIGSGSAYNEQFF. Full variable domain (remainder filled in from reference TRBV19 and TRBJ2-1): DGGITQSPKYLFRKEGQNVTLSCEQNLNHDAMYWYRQDPGQGLRLIYYSQIVNDFQKGDIAEGYSVSREKKESFPLTVTSAQKNPTAFYLCASSIGSGSAYNEQFFGPGTRLTVL.

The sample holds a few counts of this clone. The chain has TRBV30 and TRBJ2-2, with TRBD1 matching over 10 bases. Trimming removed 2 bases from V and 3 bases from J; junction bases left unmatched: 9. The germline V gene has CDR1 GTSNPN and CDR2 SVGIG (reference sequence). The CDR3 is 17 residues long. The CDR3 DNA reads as TGTGCCTGGAGTCGAATCAGGACAGGGGGGGACACCGGGGAGCTGTTTTTT. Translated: CAWSRIRTGGDTGELFF.

CDR3 nucleotides: TGCAGCGGCGGGGAGGAGACCCAGTACTTC. This gives the protein CSGGEETQYF. The chain combines TRBV29-1 with TRBJ2-5; tentative D call: TRBD2 (6 bases). This CDR3 is 10 amino acids long. From germline, CDR1 is SQVTM and CDR2 ANQGSEA. V was clipped by 7 bases and J by 5 bases, with 8 bases between them.

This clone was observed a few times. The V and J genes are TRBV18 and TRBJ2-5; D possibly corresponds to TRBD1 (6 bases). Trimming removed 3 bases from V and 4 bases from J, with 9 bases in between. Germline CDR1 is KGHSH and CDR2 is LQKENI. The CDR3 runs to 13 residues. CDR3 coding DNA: TGTGCCAGCTCACCGGGGGCCAGAGAGACCCAGTACTTC. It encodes CASSPGARETQYF. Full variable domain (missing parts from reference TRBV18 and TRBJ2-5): NAGVMQNPRHLVRRRGQEARLRCSPMKGHSHVYWYRQLPEEGLKFMVYLQKENIIDESGMPKERFSAEFPKEGPSILRIQQVVRGDSAAYFCASSPGARETQYFGPGTRLLVL.